The 8 T cell receptor beta chains below come from one sample, sequenced in a study of CD8 T cells in ankylosing spondylitis. TCRdb independently ran MiXCR on the 5' RACE reads; one entry per CDR3 protein. In the table there are more than 150,000 distinct CDR3 sequences, 9.5% to 15% of which are singletons. Sequencing used blood, either unsorted or a sorted T cell fraction (not recorded which). These receptors all come from a male donor with ankylosing spondylitis or in good health (not recorded which).

There are a few counts of this clonotype. The chain couples TRBV10-3 to TRBJ2-7; maybe TRBD1 (5 bases). With 5 bases removed from V and 7 bases from J, the gap between germline ends came to 21 bases. CDR1 and CDR2 from the germline V gene are ENHRY and SYGVKD. CDR3 length: 15 residues. CDR3 protein: CAISLGAGNAREQYF. In DNA, the CDR3 is TGTGCCATCAGTCTAGGGGCAGGTAACGCTAGAGAGCAGTACTTC.

This clonotype showed up just a few times. The V gene is TRBV6-4, the J gene TRBJ2-1; the match to TRBD2 covers 8 bases. This CDR3 is built from 15 residues. The V segment lost 4 bases and the J segment 4 bases; nucleotides outside the gene matches: 6. Germline V lookup: CDR1 MRHNA, CDR2 SNTAGT. The CDR3 spells CASSVASGPYNEQFF. In DNA, the CDR3 is TGTGCCAGCAGTGTAGCTAGCGGGCCTTACAATGAGCAGTTCTTC.

This clonotype was seen ten or more times. This chain connects TRBV5-1 to TRBJ2-1; the D gene is possibly TRBD2 (6 bases). The V end lost 1 base, the J end lost 8 bases, and 10 bases lay between the germline ends. Germline CDR1 SGHRS, CDR2 YFSETQ. The CDR3 is made up of 13 amino acids. The CDR3 DNA sequence: TGCGCCAGCAGCTTGTTTGGAGGGGATGAGCAGTTCTTC. Translation: CASSLFGGDEQFF.

The genes are TRBV6-1 and TRBJ2-3, with 13 nucleotides matching TRBD2. V was pared by 6 bases and J by 5 bases, with 8 bases of the junction left unmatched. This CDR3 has 16 amino acids. Per germline, CDR1 MNHNS and CDR2 SASEGT. The CDR3 coding sequence is TGTGCCAGCAGCCAACTAGCGGGGGGGCTGGGAGATACGCAGTATTTT. It is translated as CASSQLAGGLGDTQYF.

Only a few counts were recorded for this clonotype. The V and J genes are TRBV7-6 and TRBJ2-5; 7 bases fit TRBD2. This CDR3 has 14 residues. Germline loops: CDR1 SGHVS, CDR2 FNYEAQ. V shed 4 bases and J 5 bases; nucleotides not matched to a gene: 7. CDR3 region: CASSSRLAGETQYF. CDR3 in DNA: TGTGCCAGCAGCTCCCGACTAGCTGGGGAGACCCAGTACTTC.

CDR3 sequence reads: CASSTPDWDIQYF. In DNA form, the CDR3 reads TGTGCCAGCAGTACCCCGGACTGGGACATTCAGTACTTC. The rearrangement joins TRBV12-3 or TRBV12-4 to TRBJ2-4, with TRBD2 as a possible D gene (5 bases). V was pared by 5 bases and J by 8 bases, with 13 bases between. This CDR3 spans 13 amino acids.

This clonotype turned up a few times. The chain links TRBV30 to TRBJ1-1; D ambiguous. From germline, CDR1 is GTSNPN and CDR2 SVGIG (reference sequence). V shed 2 bases and J shed 0 bases, with 1 base lying between them. The CDR3 consists of 11 residues. CDR3 protein: CAWSMNTEAFF. Written as DNA, the CDR3 is TGTGCCTGGAGTATGAACACTGAAGCTTTCTTT.

The sample holds many counts of this clonotype. CDR3 in DNA: TGCAGTGCTCAGGACAGGGCGGGGAATGAGCAGTTCTTC. It encodes CSAQDRAGNEQFF. The rearrangement uses TRBV20-1 and TRBJ2-1, with 8 bases identical to TRBD1. With V trimmed by 5 bases and J by 7 bases, 7 bases remained unmatched. Germline V gene lookup returns CDR1 DFQATT and CDR2 SNEGSKA (reference sequence). The CDR3 has 13 residues.